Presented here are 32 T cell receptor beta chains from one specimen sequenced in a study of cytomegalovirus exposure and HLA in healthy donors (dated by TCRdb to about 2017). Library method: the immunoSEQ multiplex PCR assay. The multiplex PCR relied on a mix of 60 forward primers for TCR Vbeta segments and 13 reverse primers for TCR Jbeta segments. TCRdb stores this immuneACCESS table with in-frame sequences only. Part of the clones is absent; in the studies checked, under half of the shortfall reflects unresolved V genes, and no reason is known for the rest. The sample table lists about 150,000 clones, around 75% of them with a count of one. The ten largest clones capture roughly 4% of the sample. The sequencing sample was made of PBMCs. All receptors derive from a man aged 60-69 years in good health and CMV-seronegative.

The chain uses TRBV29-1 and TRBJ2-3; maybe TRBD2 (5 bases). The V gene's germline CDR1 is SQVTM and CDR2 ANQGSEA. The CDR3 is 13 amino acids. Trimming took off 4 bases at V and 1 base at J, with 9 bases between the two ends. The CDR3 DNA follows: TGCAGCGTTGGAGGGCCAGGCACAGATACGCAGTATTTT. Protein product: CSVGGPGTDTQYF.

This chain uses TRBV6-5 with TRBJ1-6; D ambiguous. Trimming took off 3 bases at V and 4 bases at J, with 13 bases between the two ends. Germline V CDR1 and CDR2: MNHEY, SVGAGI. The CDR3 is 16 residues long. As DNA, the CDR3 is TGTGCCAGCAGTTATCGCACAGCGGTATATAATTCACCCCTCCACTTT. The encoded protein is CASSYRTAVYNSPLHF.

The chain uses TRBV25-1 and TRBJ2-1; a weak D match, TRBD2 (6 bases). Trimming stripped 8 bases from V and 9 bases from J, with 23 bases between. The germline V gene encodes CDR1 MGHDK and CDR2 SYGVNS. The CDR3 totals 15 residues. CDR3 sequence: CASLSSATFGGEQFF. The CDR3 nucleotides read TGTGCCAGCCTCTCTAGCGCAACCTTCGGCGGTGAGCAGTTCTTC.

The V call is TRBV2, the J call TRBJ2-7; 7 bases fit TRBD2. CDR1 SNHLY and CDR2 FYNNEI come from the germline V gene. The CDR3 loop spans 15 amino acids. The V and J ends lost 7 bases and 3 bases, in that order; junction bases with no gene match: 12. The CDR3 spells CASIFQGGRLYEQYF. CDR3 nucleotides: TGTGCCAGCATATTTCAGGGCGGGAGACTCTACGAGCAGTACTTC.

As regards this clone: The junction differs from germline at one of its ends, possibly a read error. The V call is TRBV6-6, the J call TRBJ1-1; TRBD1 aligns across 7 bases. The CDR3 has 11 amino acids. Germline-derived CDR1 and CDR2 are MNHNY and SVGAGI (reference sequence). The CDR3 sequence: CASRENQGVTF. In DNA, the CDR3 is TGTGCCAGCAGAGAAAACCAGGGGGTTACTTTT.

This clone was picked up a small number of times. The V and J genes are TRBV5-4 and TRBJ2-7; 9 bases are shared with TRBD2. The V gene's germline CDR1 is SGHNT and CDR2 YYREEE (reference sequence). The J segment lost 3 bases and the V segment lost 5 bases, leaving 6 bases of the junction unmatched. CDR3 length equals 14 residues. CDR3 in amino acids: CASSHSGSRYEQYF. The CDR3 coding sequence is TGTGCCAGCAGTCATAGCGGGAGTCGCTACGAGCAGTACTTC.

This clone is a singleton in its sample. The CDR3 coding sequence is TGTGCCAGCAGCCCGGGGCCCCCGGGACTGCAAGAGACCCAGTACTTC. It translates to CASSPGPPGLQETQYF. The chain combines TRBV11-3 with TRBJ2-5, with TRBD2 as a possible D gene (6 bases). Germline V lookup: CDR1 SGHNT, CDR2 YENEEA. The CDR3 loop spans 16 amino acids. V was clipped by 5 bases and J by 2 bases, with 18 bases between them.

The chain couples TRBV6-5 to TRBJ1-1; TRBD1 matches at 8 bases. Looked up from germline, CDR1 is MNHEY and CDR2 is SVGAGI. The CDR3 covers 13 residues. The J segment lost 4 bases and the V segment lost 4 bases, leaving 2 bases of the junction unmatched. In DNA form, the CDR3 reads TGTGCCAGCAGTTTCGACAGGGGCACTGAAGCTTTCTTT. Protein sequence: CASSFDRGTEAFF.

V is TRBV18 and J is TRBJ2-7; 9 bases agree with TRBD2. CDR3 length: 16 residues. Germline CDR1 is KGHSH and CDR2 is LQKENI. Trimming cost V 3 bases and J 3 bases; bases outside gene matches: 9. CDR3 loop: CASSPGTSRAFYEQYF. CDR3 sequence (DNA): TGTGCCAGCTCACCCGGGACTAGCAGAGCATTCTACGAGCAGTACTTC.

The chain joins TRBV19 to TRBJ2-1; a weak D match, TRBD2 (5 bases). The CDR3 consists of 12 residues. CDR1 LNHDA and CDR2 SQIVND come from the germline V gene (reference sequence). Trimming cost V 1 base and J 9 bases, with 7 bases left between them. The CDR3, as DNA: TGTGCCAGTAGTATAGGAGGGAGTGAGCAGTTCTTC. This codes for CASSIGGSEQFF.

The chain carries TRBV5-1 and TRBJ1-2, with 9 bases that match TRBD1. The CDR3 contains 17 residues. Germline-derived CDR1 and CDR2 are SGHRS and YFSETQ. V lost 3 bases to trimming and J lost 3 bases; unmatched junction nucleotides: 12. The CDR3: CASSSTGGPSFDYGYTF. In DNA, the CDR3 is TGCGCCAGCAGCTCCACAGGGGGCCCAAGTTTCGACTATGGCTACACCTTC. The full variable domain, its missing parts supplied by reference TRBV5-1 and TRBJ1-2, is KAGVTQTPRYLIKTRGQQVTLSCSPISGHRSVSWYQQTPGQGLQFLFEYFSETQRNKGNFPGRFSGRQFSNSRSEMNVSTLELGDSALYLCASSSTGGPSFDYGYTFGSGTRLTVV.

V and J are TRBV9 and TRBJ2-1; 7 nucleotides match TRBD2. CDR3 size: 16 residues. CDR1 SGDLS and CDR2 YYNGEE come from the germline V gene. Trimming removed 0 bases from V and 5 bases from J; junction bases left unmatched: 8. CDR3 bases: TGTGCCAGCAGCGTAGGACTAGCAGTTGGGGACAATGAGCAGTTCTTC. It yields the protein CASSVGLAVGDNEQFF.

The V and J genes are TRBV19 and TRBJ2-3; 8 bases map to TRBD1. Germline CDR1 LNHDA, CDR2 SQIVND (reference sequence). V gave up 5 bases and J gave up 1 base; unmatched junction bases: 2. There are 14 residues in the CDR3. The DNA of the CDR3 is TGTGCCAGTAGTTCAGGGGGCGGCACAGATACGCAGTATTTT. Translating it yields CASSSGGGTDTQYF.

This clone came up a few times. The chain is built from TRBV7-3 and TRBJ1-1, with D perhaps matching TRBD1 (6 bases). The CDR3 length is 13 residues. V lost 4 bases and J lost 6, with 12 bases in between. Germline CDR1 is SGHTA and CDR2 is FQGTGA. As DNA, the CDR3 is TGTGCCAGCAGCTCACAGGGTATGTCTGAAGCTTTCTTT. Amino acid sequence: CASSSQGMSEAFF.

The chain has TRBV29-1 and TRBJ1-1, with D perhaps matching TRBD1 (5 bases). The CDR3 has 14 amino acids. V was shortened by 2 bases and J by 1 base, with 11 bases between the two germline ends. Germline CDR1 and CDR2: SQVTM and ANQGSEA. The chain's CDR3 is CSVEPQGGNTEAFF. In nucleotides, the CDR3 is TGCAGCGTTGAACCTCAGGGCGGGAACACTGAAGCTTTCTTT.

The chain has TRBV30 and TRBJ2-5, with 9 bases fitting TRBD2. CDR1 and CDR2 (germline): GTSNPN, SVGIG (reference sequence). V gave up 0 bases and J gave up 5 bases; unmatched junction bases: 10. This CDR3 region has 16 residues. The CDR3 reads CAWSVVVAGAWETQYF. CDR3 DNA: TGTGCCTGGAGTGTGGTGGTAGCGGGAGCCTGGGAGACCCAGTACTTC.

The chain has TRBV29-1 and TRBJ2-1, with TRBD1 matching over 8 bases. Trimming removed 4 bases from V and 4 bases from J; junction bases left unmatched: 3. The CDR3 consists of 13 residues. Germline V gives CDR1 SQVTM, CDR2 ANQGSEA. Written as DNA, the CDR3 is TGCAGCGTTGCTTGGACAGGGTACAATGAGCAGTTCTTC. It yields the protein CSVAWTGYNEQFF.

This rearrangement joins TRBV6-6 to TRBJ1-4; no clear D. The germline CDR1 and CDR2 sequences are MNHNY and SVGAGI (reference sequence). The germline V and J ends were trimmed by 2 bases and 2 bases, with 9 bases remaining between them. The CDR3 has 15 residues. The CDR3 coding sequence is TGTGCCAGCAGTTACCCGTGGGAGACTAATGAAAAACTGTTTTTT. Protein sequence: CASSYPWETNEKLFF.

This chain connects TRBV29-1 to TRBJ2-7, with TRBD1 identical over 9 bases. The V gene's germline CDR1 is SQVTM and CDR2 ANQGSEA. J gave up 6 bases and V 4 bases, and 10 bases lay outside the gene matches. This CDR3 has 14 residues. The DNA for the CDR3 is TGCAGCGTTGGGCCCGGTCAGACAGGGGGCGAGCAGTACTTC. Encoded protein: CSVGPGQTGGEQYF.

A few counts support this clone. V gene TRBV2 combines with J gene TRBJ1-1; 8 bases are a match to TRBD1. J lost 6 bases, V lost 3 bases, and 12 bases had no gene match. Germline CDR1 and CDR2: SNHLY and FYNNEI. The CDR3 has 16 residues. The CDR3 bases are TGTGCCAGCAGTGAGCAGGGGGCTTCAGTAGGAGCTGAAGCTTTCTTT. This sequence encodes CASSEQGASVGAEAFF.

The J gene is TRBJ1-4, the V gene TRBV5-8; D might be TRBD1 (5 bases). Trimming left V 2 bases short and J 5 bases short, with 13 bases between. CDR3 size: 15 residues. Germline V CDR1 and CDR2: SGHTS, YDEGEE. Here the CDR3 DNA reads TGTGCCAGCAGCTTATTAAACGGGGGGAATGAAAAACTGTTTTTT. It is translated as CASSLLNGGNEKLFF.

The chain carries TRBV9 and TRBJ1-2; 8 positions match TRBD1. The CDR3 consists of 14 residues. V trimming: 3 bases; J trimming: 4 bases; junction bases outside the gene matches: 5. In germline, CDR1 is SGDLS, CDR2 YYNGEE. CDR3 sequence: CASSAWTGSYGYTF. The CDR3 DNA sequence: TGTGCCAGCAGCGCCTGGACAGGGAGCTATGGCTACACCTTC. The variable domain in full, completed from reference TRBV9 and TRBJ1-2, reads DSGVTQTPKHLITATGQRVTLRCSPRSGDLSVYWYQQSLDQGLQFLIQYYNGEERAKGNILERFSAQQFPDLHSELNLSSLELGDSALYFCASSAWTGSYGYTFGSGTRLTVV.

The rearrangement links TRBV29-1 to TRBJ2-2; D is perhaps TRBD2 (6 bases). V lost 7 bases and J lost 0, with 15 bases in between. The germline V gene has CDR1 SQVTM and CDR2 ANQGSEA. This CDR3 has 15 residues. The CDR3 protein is CSATTGGPNTGELFF. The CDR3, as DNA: TGCAGCGCTACCACCGGGGGTCCGAACACCGGGGAGCTGTTTTTT.

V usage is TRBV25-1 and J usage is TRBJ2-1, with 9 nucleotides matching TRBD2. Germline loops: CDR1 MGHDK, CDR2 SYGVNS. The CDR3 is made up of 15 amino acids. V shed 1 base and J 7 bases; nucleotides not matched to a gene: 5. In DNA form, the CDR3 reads TGTGCCAGCAGTGAATTAACTAGCGGGCCTAATGAGCAGTTCTTC. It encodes CASSELTSGPNEQFF.

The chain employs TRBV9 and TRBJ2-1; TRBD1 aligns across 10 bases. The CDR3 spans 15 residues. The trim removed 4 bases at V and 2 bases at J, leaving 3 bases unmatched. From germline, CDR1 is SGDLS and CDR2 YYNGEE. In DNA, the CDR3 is TGTGCCAGCAGCCTGGGGACAGGGGCCTACAATGAGCAGTTCTTC. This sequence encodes CASSLGTGAYNEQFF.

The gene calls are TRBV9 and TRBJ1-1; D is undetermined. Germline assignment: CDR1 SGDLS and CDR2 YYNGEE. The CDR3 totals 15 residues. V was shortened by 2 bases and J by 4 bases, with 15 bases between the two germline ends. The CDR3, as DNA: TGTGCCAGCAGCGTTTCGTTGGAGGGCGGCACTGAAGCTTTCTTT. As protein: CASSVSLEGGTEAFF.

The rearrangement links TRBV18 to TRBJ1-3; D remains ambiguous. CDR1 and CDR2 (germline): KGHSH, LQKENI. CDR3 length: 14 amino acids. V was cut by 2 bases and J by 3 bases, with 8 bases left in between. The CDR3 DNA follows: TGTGCCAGCTCACCAGGCCGCCATGGAAACACCATATATTTT. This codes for CASSPGRHGNTIYF.

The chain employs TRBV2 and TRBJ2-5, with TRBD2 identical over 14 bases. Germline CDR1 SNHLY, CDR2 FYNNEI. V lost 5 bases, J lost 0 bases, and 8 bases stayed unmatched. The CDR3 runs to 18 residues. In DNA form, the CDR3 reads TGTGCCAGCAGTATAAGACTAGCGGGAGGGGGGGACCAAGAGACCCAGTACTTC. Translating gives CASSIRLAGGGDQETQYF.

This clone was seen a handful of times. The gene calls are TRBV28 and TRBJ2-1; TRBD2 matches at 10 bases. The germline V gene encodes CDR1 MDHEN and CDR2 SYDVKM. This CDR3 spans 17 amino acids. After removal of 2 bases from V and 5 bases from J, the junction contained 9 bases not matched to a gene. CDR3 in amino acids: CASSLPLGSGRNNEQFF. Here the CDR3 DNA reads TGTGCCAGCAGTTTACCCCTAGGTAGCGGGAGGAACAATGAGCAGTTCTTC. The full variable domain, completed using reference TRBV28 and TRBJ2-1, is DVKVTQSSRYLVKRTGEKVFLECVQDMDHENMFWYRQDPGLGLRLIYFSYDVKMKEKGDIPEGYSVSREKKERFSLILESASTNQTSMYLCASSLPLGSGRNNEQFFGPGTRLTVL.

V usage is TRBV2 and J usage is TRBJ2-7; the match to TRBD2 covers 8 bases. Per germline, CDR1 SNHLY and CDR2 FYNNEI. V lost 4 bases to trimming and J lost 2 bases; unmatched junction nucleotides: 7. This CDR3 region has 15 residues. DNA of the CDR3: TGTGCCAGCAGTGCCGAGCGGGGGCCGACCTACGAGCAGTACTTC. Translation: CASSAERGPTYEQYF.

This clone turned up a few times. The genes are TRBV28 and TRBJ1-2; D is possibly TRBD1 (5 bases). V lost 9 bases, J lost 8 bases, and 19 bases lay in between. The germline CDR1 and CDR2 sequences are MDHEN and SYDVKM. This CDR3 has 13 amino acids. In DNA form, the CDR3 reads TGTGCCAGTTCCGGGACTCCTATGCAGGGCTACACCTTC. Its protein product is CASSGTPMQGYTF.

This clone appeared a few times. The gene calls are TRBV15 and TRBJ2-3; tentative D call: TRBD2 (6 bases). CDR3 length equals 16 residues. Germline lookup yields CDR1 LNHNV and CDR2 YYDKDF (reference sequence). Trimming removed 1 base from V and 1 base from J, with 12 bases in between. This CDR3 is CATSRADGSGTDTQYF. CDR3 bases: TGTGCCACCAGCAGAGCCGACGGGAGCGGCACAGATACGCAGTATTTT.